The 8 T cell receptor beta chains listed next were all sequenced from one sample in a study of T-cell reconstitution after alpha-beta-depleted transplantation in children. This sample's TCRbeta library carried unique molecular identifier barcodes. TCRdb re-analysed the PCR reads in MiXCR, keeping a single row per CDR3 protein. The sample contains approximately 500,000 distinct CDR3 sequences, 10% to 13% of which appear only once. The sample in question was PBMCs, obtained before TCRalphabeta/CD19-depleted stem cell transplant. All receptors come from a child younger than 10 with inherited bone marrow failure, due to receive a stem cell transplant.

This clonotype has at least ten counts. The V gene is TRBV7-8, the J gene TRBJ2-5; TRBD1 aligns across 10 bases. CDR3 size: 16 residues. Losses at the gene ends were 0 bases for V and 1 base for J; bases not matched to a gene: 2. CDR1 is SGHVS and CDR2 is FQNEAQ in the germline V gene. The CDR3 DNA reads TGTGCCAGCAGCTTAGCATGGACAGGGGGCCAAGAGACCCAGTACTTC. Translation: CASSLAWTGGQETQYF.

This clonotype was seen repeatedly, ten times or more. The chain couples TRBV7-8 to TRBJ2-1; D not certain. From germline, CDR1 is SGHVS and CDR2 FQNEAQ. Trimming removed 6 bases from V and 6 bases from J, with 6 bases in between. The length of the CDR3 is 11 residues. The CDR3 sequence is CASSNPNEQFF. CDR3 nucleotides: TGTGCCAGCAGTAACCCCAATGAGCAGTTCTTC.

The chain has TRBV20-1 and TRBJ2-7; D is unresolved. The CDR3 has 11 amino acids. CDR1 is DFQATT, CDR2 SNEGSKA, per germline (reference sequence). V shed 2 bases and J shed 3 bases, with 5 bases lying between them. The CDR3 nucleotides read TGCAGTGCTAGACTGATCTACGAGCAGTACTTC. It encodes CSARLIYEQYF.

This clonotype was seen only once. A much larger clone is a single base away; this may be a read error. The CDR3 is CASSDTEYYGYTF. The CDR3 region has the DNA TGTGCCAGCAGTGATACAGAGTACTATGGCTACACCTTC. This rearrangement joins TRBV12-3 or TRBV12-4 to TRBJ1-2; D remains ambiguous. The germline V and J ends were trimmed by 5 bases and 3 bases, with 10 bases remaining between them. The CDR3 extends over 13 amino acids.

Ten or more counts support this clonotype. The chain carries TRBV20-1 and TRBJ2-1; D is perhaps TRBD2 (5 bases). Germline V gives CDR1 DFQATT, CDR2 SNEGSKA (reference sequence). CDR3 length equals 12 residues. The ends were cut back, 6 bases at V and 3 bases at J, with 9 bases in the middle. The CDR3, as DNA: TGCAGTGCCGACCGGGACTACAATGAGCAGTTCTTC. Encoded protein: CSADRDYNEQFF.

This clonotype was seen only a few times. This sequence joins TRBV7-2 and TRBJ2-3; possibly TRBD1 or TRBD2 for D (5 bases each). The CDR3 is 14 amino acids. Germline V gives CDR1 SGHTA, CDR2 FQGNSA. Deletions cut 3 bases from V and 2 bases from J, with 9 bases between. CDR3 loop: CASSFMGPTDTQYF. The CDR3 DNA reads as TGTGCCAGCAGCTTTATGGGACCCACAGATACGCAGTATTTT.

This clonotype was found many times. The chain combines TRBV5-1 with TRBJ2-7; 7 positions agree with TRBD2. J gave up 5 bases and V 0 bases, and 8 bases lay outside the gene matches. The CDR3 covers 15 residues. Per the germline V gene, CDR1 is SGHRS and CDR2 is YFSETQ. CDR3 in amino acids: CASSLVRAGRDEQYF. The CDR3 DNA reads TGCGCCAGCAGCTTGGTCCGAGCGGGAAGGGACGAGCAGTACTTC.

In its sample, this clonotype was seen a few times. The rearrangement links TRBV7-8 to TRBJ2-3; 9 bases agree with TRBD2. In germline, CDR1 is SGHVS, CDR2 FQNEAQ. This CDR3 region has 16 residues. After removal of 6 bases from V and 5 bases from J, the junction contained 12 bases not matched to a gene. CDR3 DNA: TGTGCCAGCAGTCTAAGGATAGCGGGAGCGATAGATACGCAGTATTTT. Amino acids: CASSLRIAGAIDTQYF.